A selection of T cell receptor beta chains follows, all from one sample in a study of control samples from healthy donors and cancer patients. Sequencing used immunoSEQ multiplex PCR; TCRdb keeps in-frame clones, though not all of them. This table has 100,000 to 150,000 clones, roughly 92% appearing once. The sample taken for sequencing was blood. The source is a woman between 18 and 30 years old in good health. The CDR3 runs from the conserved cysteine through the conserved F or W. A D gene is named only where the DNA matches it firmly. Expanded clones get a size class; other rows say once, few or many, or leave the size out.

V: TRBV7-8; D: .; J: TRBJ1-1; size: .; CDR3: CASSSREGGTEAFF; DNA: TGTGCCAGCAGCTCCAGGGAGGGGGGCACTGAAGCTTTCTTT
V: TRBV6-5; D: .; J: TRBJ2-2; size: .; CDR3: CASSYRLGAGELFF; DNA: TGTGCCAGCAGTTACCGGCTCGGCGCCGGGGAGCTGTTTTTT
V: TRBV25-1; D: .; J: TRBJ1-1; size: .; CDR3: CASSEGGTEAFF; DNA: TGTGCCAGCAGTGAAGGGGGCACTGAAGCTTTCTTT
V: TRBV28; D: .; J: TRBJ2-3; size: .; CDR3: CASSLQGTDTQYF; DNA: TGTGCCAGCAGTTTACAGGGCACAGATACGCAGTATTTT
V: TRBV24-1; D: TRBD2; J: TRBJ2-3; size: .; CDR3: CATSDSGLAGGPYSTDTQYF; DNA: TGTGCCACCAGTGATTCGGGACTAGCGGGGGGACCATATAGCACAGATACGCAGTATTTT
V: TRBV10-2; D: .; J: TRBJ1-3; size: once; CDR3: CASSFAGFVGNTIYF; DNA: TGCGCCAGCAGTTTTGCCGGTTTTGTTGGAAACACCATATATTTT
V: TRBV19; D: .; J: TRBJ2-7; size: .; CDR3: CASSSTGNPPKEF; DNA: TGTGCCAGTAGTTCAACAGGGAACCCCCCAAAGGAGTTC
V: TRBV5-4; D: TRBD1; J: TRBJ1-1; size: .; CDR3: CASSLFDRGFTEAFF; DNA: TGTGCCAGCAGCTTGTTCGACAGGGGGTTCACTGAAGCTTTCTTT
V: TRBV5-3; D: .; J: TRBJ2-7; size: .; CDR3: CARSSPGAVTYEQYF; DNA: TGTGCCAGAAGCTCCCCAGGGGCGGTCACCTACGAGCAGTACTTC
V: TRBV3-1/TRBV3-2; D: .; J: TRBJ2-4; size: .; CDR3: CASSPSDRRGFKNIQYF; DNA: TGTGCCAGCAGCCCTTCGGACAGGAGGGGCTTCAAAAACATTCAGTACTTC
V: TRBV15; D: .; J: TRBJ2-7; size: .; CDR3: CATSPSPPSWENSYEQYF; DNA: TGTGCCACCAGCCCGTCACCCCCTAGCTGGGAGAACTCCTACGAGCAGTACTTC
V: TRBV7-9; D: .; J: TRBJ2-1; size: .; CDR3: CASRGGVSYNEQFF; DNA: TGTGCCAGCAGAGGGGGGGTCTCCTACAATGAGCAGTTCTTC
V: TRBV10-3; D: .; J: TRBJ1-1; size: .; CDR3: CAIRKSGAEAFF; DNA: TGTGCCATCAGAAAAAGTGGGGCGGAAGCTTTCTTT
V: TRBV9; D: TRBD1; J: TRBJ2-3; size: .; CDR3: CASSIMDRGLPDTQYF; DNA: TGTGCCAGCAGCATAATGGACAGGGGGCTCCCAGATACGCAGTATTTT
V: TRBV2; D: .; J: TRBJ1-1; size: .; CDR3: CASSAQMNTEAFF; DNA: TGTGCCAGCAGTGCACAGATGAACACTGAAGCTTTCTTT
V: TRBV28; D: .; J: TRBJ1-4; size: .; CDR3: CASSPGTTNEKLFF; DNA: TGTGCCAGCAGCCCAGGGACAACTAATGAAAAACTGTTTTTT
V: TRBV28; D: TRBD2; J: TRBJ2-3; size: .; CDR3: CASRLTSGTSTDTQYF; DNA: TGTGCCAGCAGACTAACTAGCGGAACTAGCACAGATACGCAGTATTTT
V: TRBV10-1; D: TRBD2; J: TRBJ2-3; size: .; CDR3: CASASGGGDTQYF; DNA: TGCGCCAGCGCCTCGGGGGGGGGAGATACGCAGTATTTT
V: TRBV6-1; D: .; J: TRBJ1-6; size: .; CDR3: CASSEYRVNPGRKRSHNSPLHF; DNA: TGTGCCAGCAGTGAATACAGGGTCAATCCCGGCCGTAAGAGGTCCCATAATTCACCCCTCCACTTT
V: TRBV7-9; D: .; J: TRBJ2-5; size: .; CDR3: CASSLVQETQYF; DNA: TGTGCCAGCAGCTTAGTGCAAGAGACCCAGTACTTC
V: TRBV5-4; D: .; J: TRBJ2-2; size: .; CDR3: CASSLYRVNTGELFF; DNA: TGTGCCAGCAGCTTGTACAGGGTGAACACCGGGGAGCTGTTTTTT
V: TRBV28; D: .; J: TRBJ1-1; size: .; CDR3: CASIALGGTEAFF; DNA: TGTGCCAGCATCGCCCTTGGGGGCACTGAAGCTTTCTTT
V: TRBV24-1; D: TRBD1; J: TRBJ1-2; size: .; CDR3: CATSRTGNNYGYTF; DNA: TGTGCCACCAGCCGGACAGGGAATAACTATGGCTACACCTTC
V: TRBV7-2; D: TRBD2; J: TRBJ2-3; size: .; CDR3: CASSLGGGRGTDTQYF; DNA: TGTGCCAGCAGCTTAGGGGGAGGGAGAGGTACAGATACGCAGTATTTT
V: TRBV12-3/TRBV12-4; D: .; J: TRBJ1-1; size: .; CDR3: CASSLVGAGEAFF; DNA: TGTGCCAGCAGTTTAGTGGGGGCTGGTGAAGCTTTCTTT
V: TRBV5-1; D: TRBD2; J: TRBJ2-7; size: .; CDR3: CASSLGLAGATYEQYF; DNA: TGCGCCAGCAGCTTGGGACTAGCGGGCGCTACCTACGAGCAGTACTTC
V: TRBV4-1; D: .; J: TRBJ2-7; size: .; CDR3: CASSQDLAYEQYF; DNA: TGCGCCAGCAGCCAAGACCTGGCATACGAGCAGTACTTC